The T cell receptor beta chain under discussion was sequenced for a study of vaccination effects on CD4 cells after COVID-19. Per germline, CDR1 DFQATT and CDR2 SNEGSKA (reference sequence). V shed 3 bases and J shed 4 bases, with 9 bases lying between them. CDR3 size: 12 residues. Findings and limits, study-wide: Healthy vaccinees' vaccine-induced clones included only 1 of 255 cross-reacting with common cold coronaviruses. Pronounced clonal contraction occurred in clones induced by infection and by vaccine late after vaccination.

As to this clone: As yet, its antigen is unknown.

In the ViraFEST assay, antigen-specific CD4+ clonotypes were identified by expansion after peptide-pool stimulation. Once cultured for 10 days, the cells underwent separation to obtain CD4+ T cells. Absence of prior SARS-CoV-2 infection characterized the vaccine recipients, who showed negative nucleocapsid antibodies. Every well housed approximately 2.2 million PBMC, which grew in culture alongside about 10 IU/ml IL-2 and around 10 ug/ml peptides. Using immunoSEQ multiplex PCR, the repertoire was profiled, and TCRdb retains in-frame clones only, with some absent. The table lists 70,000 or so clones, 65% to 75% of them singletons.

The chain uses TRBV20-1 and TRBJ1-2, with D uncertain. This clonotype originated in a human donor who received a COVID-19 vaccine. Sequenced here: CD4+ T cells from PBMCs cultured with HCoV-NL63 spike peptides, sampled before COVID-19 vaccination. The CDR3 region has the DNA TGCAGTGCTAGTCCAGCATCCTATGGCTACACCTTC. It is translated as CSASPASYGYTF.